Following are 25 T cell receptor beta chains from one sample sequenced in a study of blood T cell repertoires in COVID-19. The method was immunoSEQ multiplex PCR; TCRdb's version includes in-frame clones alone and lacks a portion of them. The table lists under 250,000 clones, about 80% of them singletons, with less than 5.5% in the top ten. Source material: peripheral blood. These TCRs come from a man aged 50 to 60 with active or convalescent COVID-19.

The rearrangement uses TRBV30 and TRBJ1-1; D perhaps matches TRBD1 (6 bases). The CDR3 runs to 13 residues. The V gene lost 3 bases and the J gene lost 5 bases, with 13 bases spanning the gap. Germline CDR1 is GTSNPN and CDR2 is SVGIG (reference sequence). The CDR3 DNA follows: TGTGCCTGGAGCGCCAGAGGGGGAACTGAAGCTTTCTTT. Protein product: CAWSARGGTEAFF.

This clone came up once. The chain employs TRBV6-5 and TRBJ1-1, with D possibly TRBD1 on 6 matching bases. CDR1 and CDR2 (germline): MNHEY, SVGAGI. This CDR3 has 12 amino acids. V gave up 11 bases and J gave up 4 bases, with 14 bases separating them. The CDR3 nucleotides are TGTGCCGGGGGGGCGCCGGGCACTGAAGCTTTCTTT. Protein product: CAGGAPGTEAFF.

V usage is TRBV24-1 and J usage is TRBJ1-5, with TRBD1 matching 10 bases. The CDR3 contains 18 residues. Germline-derived CDR1 and CDR2 are KGHDR and SFDVKD. J was trimmed by 2 bases and V by 2 bases; bases with no gene match: 8. CDR3 protein: CATSDSRDRGIGNQPQHF. The CDR3 DNA is TGTGCCACCAGTGATTCCCGGGACAGGGGCATAGGCAATCAGCCCCAGCATTTT.

The CDR3 DNA follows: TGTGCCAGCAGCCCGATGGGGGCGAATCAAGCTTTCTTT. Translated: CASSPMGANQAFF. The chain employs TRBV12-3 or TRBV12-4 and TRBJ1-1; possible D gene TRBD1, 6 bases. With 6 bases removed from V and 9 bases from J, the gap between germline ends came to 17 bases. This CDR3 is built from 13 residues.

V and J are TRBV5-1 and TRBJ1-1; D remains ambiguous. Per the germline V gene, CDR1 is SGHRS and CDR2 is YFSETQ. The CDR3 covers 15 residues. Trimming took off 4 bases at V and 2 bases at J, with 15 bases between the two ends. CDR3 residues: CASSPGGRGNTEAFF. Here the CDR3 DNA reads TGCGCCAGCAGCCCGGGCGGGCGAGGAAACACTGAAGCTTTCTTT.

This chain's CDR3 is CATLPYGYTF. The DNA for the CDR3 is TGTGCCACCCTCCCCTATGGCTACACCTTC. The J gene is TRBJ1-2, the V gene TRBV2; no definite D call. CDR3 length: 10 residues. The V gene's germline CDR1 is SNHLY and CDR2 FYNNEI. V lost 10 bases to trimming and J lost 4 bases, with 7 bases between them.

This clone was detected a few times. The V and J genes are TRBV19 and TRBJ1-6; D call uncertain. V was shortened by 3 bases and J by 0 bases, with 6 bases between the two germline ends. CDR3 length: 15 residues. Germline V gene sequence: CDR1 LNHDA, CDR2 SQIVND (reference sequence). The chain's CDR3 is CASSISGSYNSPLHF. DNA for the CDR3: TGTGCCAGTAGTATCTCCGGCTCCTATAATTCACCCCTCCACTTT. The entire variable domain, with the rest obtained from reference TRBV19 and TRBJ1-6, is as follows: DGGITQSPKYLFRKEGQNVTLSCEQNLNHDAMYWYRQDPGQGLRLIYYSQIVNDFQKGDIAEGYSVSREKKESFPLTVTSAQKNPTAFYLCASSISGSYNSPLHFGNGTRLTVT.

The V and J genes are TRBV5-6 and TRBJ1-1; 7 nucleotides line up with TRBD1. V lost 1 base, J lost 5 bases, and 5 bases stayed unmatched. CDR3 length equals 14 residues. Germline CDR1 and CDR2: SGHDT and YYEEEE. The CDR3 here is CASSLSGGKTEAFF. For the CDR3, the DNA is TGTGCCAGCAGCTTGTCAGGGGGGAAGACTGAAGCTTTCTTT.

This clone was seen more than once but under ten times. The V call is TRBV27, the J call TRBJ2-1; tentatively, D is TRBD1 (5 bases). Germline CDR1 is MNHEY and CDR2 is SMNVEV (reference sequence). The CDR3 runs 15 residues. The V gene lost 2 bases and the J gene lost 2 bases, with 10 bases spanning the gap. Here the CDR3 DNA reads TGTGCCAGCAGTTTAGACAGAACCCCCTACAATGAGCAGTTCTTC. Translating gives CASSLDRTPYNEQFF.

Here the CDR3 DNA reads TGTGCCACCAGAGGACAGGTTGCCGGATACGAGCAGTACTTC. It codes for CATRGQVAGYEQYF. This rearrangement joins TRBV10-3 to TRBJ2-7; the match to TRBD1 covers 7 bases. The CDR3 has 14 residues. CDR1 is ENHRY, CDR2 SYGVKD, per germline. V was pared by 10 bases and J by 4 bases, with 13 bases of the junction left unmatched.

This sequence joins TRBV2 and TRBJ2-7; D ambiguous. CDR1 SNHLY and CDR2 FYNNEI come from the germline V gene. The V end was cut by 3 bases, the J end by 0 bases, with 9 bases between. The CDR3 length is 14 residues. This CDR3 reads CASSEFRSSYEQYF. The CDR3 bases are TGTGCCAGCAGTGAGTTCCGCAGCTCCTACGAGCAGTACTTC.

The chain couples TRBV4-1 to TRBJ2-2, with TRBD1 matching over 7 bases. There are 14 residues in the CDR3. V shed 4 bases, J shed 6 bases, and the junction held 5 bases outside the gene matches. Germline CDR1 MGHRA, CDR2 YSYEKL. CDR3 sequence: CASSPGQTPGELFF. CDR3 nucleotides: TGCGCCAGCAGCCCGGGACAGACCCCCGGGGAGCTGTTTTTT.

This rearrangement joins TRBV29-1 to TRBJ2-7, with D possibly being TRBD1 (6 bases). The CDR3 is 13 residues long. The V end lost 6 bases, the J end lost 4 bases, and 16 bases lay between the germline ends. Germline V gene data show CDR1 as SQVTM and CDR2 as ANQGSEA. The CDR3 nucleotides read TGCAGCGTGATACCCCAGGGGTCGTACGAGCAGTACTTC. Protein: CSVIPQGSYEQYF.

This clone was seen once. The rearrangement links TRBV15 to TRBJ2-1; 7 nucleotides align to TRBD1. This CDR3 is 17 amino acids long. Germline loops: CDR1 LNHNV, CDR2 YYDKDF (reference sequence). The V segment lost 1 base and the J segment 4 bases; nucleotides outside the gene matches: 10. The CDR3 loop is CATSRGGGLRIYNEQFF. The CDR3, as DNA: TGTGCCACCAGCAGAGGAGGGGGCCTTAGGATTTACAATGAGCAGTTCTTC.

The V gene is TRBV14, the J gene TRBJ1-6; D is possibly TRBD1 (6 bases). Trimming took off 0 bases at V and 9 bases at J, with 12 bases between the two ends. The V gene's germline CDR1 is SGHDN and CDR2 FVKESK. The CDR3 runs to 15 residues. The CDR3 DNA follows: TGTGCCAGCAGCCAAGAACAGGGAATAGCTTCACCCCTCCACTTT. Its translation is CASSQEQGIASPLHF.

The rearrangement links TRBV27 to TRBJ1-1; TRBD1 might be the D (5 bases). Germline-derived CDR1 and CDR2 are MNHEY and SMNVEV (reference sequence). The CDR3 length is 14 residues. Between the trimmed V and J ends, which lost 3 bases and 10 bases, there was a span of 18 bases. The CDR3 coding sequence is TGTGCCAGCAGTTTTGCGTCCGAACGGGGGGGAGCTTTCTTT. Its protein product is CASSFASERGGAFF.

This rearrangement joins TRBV19 to TRBJ2-3, with 9 positions matching TRBD2. This CDR3 spans 14 amino acids. Per germline, CDR1 LNHDA and CDR2 SQIVND (reference sequence). Unmatched junction bases numbered 5, after V lost 8 bases and J lost 2 bases. The CDR3, as DNA: TGTGCCAGTCGAGCGGGGGGAAACACAGATACGCAGTATTTT. Encoded protein: CASRAGGNTDTQYF.

The rearrangement links TRBV29-1 to TRBJ1-2; tentative D call: TRBD1 (6 bases). The germline gives CDR1 SQVTM, CDR2 ANQGSEA. CDR3 length: 11 residues. The CDR3 DNA sequence: TGCGGAGGGGGGGGTATGAATGGCTACACCTTC. This sequence encodes CGGGGMNGYTF.

The rearrangement uses TRBV18 and TRBJ2-3; TRBD2 agrees at 12 bases. Germline assignment: CDR1 KGHSH and CDR2 LQKENI. V was clipped by 4 bases and J by 4 bases; unmatched bases: 9. The CDR3 is 17 amino acids. The CDR3 is CASSLLRTSGVPDTQYF. The CDR3, as DNA: TGTGCCAGCTCACTTTTACGGACTAGCGGGGTACCAGATACGCAGTATTTT.

The rearrangement joins TRBV21-1 to TRBJ2-2; TRBD1 was called by the table and not checked on the DNA. TRBV21-1 is assigned pseudogene status. The CDR3 length is 15 residues. The CDR3 region has the DNA TGTGCCAGCAGCAAACTCAGGGGTAGCACCGGGGAGCTGTTTTTT. Translated, it gives CASSKLRGSTGELFF.

V usage is TRBV7-9 and J usage is TRBJ2-5, with 11 nucleotides matching TRBD1. V shed 5 bases, J shed 3 bases, and the junction held 5 bases outside the gene matches. This CDR3 is 15 amino acids long. CDR1 is SEHNR, CDR2 FQNEAQ, per germline (reference sequence). The CDR3 here is CASSPGQGGEETQYF. CDR3 nucleotides: TGTGCCAGCAGCCCGGGACAGGGGGGTGAAGAGACCCAGTACTTC.

The gene calls are TRBV5-4 and TRBJ2-1; D is uncertain. V lost 3 bases and J lost 6, with 7 bases in between. This CDR3 contains 12 residues. Germline CDR1 SGHNT, CDR2 YYREEE (reference sequence). The CDR3 region has the DNA TGTGCCAGCAGCTCCCCGGGCAATGAGCAGTTCTTC. Protein sequence: CASSSPGNEQFF.

The chain links TRBV28 to TRBJ2-2; 12 bases match TRBD1. Per the germline V gene, CDR1 is MDHEN and CDR2 is SYDVKM. V was clipped by 8 bases and J by 1 base; unmatched bases: 11. This CDR3 has 18 residues. The CDR3 is CASLPRDRGRENTGELFF. Written as DNA, the CDR3 is TGTGCCAGCCTCCCCAGGGACAGGGGGCGGGAGAACACCGGGGAGCTGTTTTTT.

This clone was seen only once. This chain uses TRBV10-3 with TRBJ1-1, with a weak D call TRBD1 (6 bases). The CDR3 runs to 13 residues. Trimming removed 11 bases at V and 1 base at J, with 14 bases between. The germline V gene has CDR1 ENHRY and CDR2 SYGVKD. The CDR3 here is CASTGLGNTEAFF. The CDR3 coding sequence is TGTGCCTCAACAGGGTTGGGGAACACTGAAGCTTTCTTT.

This chain connects TRBV11-2 to TRBJ2-5; 10 bases line up with TRBD2. Germline V gives CDR1 SGHAT, CDR2 FQNNGV. CDR3 length: 16 residues. Trimming at V came to 4 bases and at J to 5 bases, leaving 10 bases not matched to a gene. CDR3 loop: CASSSSLAGVGETQYF. The CDR3, as DNA: TGTGCCAGCAGCTCCAGCCTAGCGGGGGTCGGTGAGACCCAGTACTTC.